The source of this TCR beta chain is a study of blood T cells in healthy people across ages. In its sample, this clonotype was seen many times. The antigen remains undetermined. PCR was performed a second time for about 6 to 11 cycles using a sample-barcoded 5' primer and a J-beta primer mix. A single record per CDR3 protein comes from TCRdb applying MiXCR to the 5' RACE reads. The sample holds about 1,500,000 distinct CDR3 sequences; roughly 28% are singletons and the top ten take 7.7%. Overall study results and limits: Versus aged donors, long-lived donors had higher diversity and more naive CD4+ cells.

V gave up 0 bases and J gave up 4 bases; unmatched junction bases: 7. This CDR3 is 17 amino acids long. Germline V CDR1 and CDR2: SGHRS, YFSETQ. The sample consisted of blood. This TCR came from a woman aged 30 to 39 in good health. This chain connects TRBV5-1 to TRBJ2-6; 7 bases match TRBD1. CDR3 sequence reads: CASSLDAQGSGANVLTF. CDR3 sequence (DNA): TGCGCCAGCAGCTTGGATGCACAGGGGTCAGGGGCCAACGTCCTGACTTTC.